Listed here is a single T cell receptor (beta chain). Many counts were recorded for this clonotype. Its antigen is still unknown. Base qualities are not recorded, but no much larger clone differs from it by a single base. Stable Graves' hyperthyroidism was defined as the absence of progression to ophthalmopathy over 18 months of follow-up. Hyperthyroidism patients were aged 18 to 65 years and newly diagnosed, with disease duration of less than 2 months. The study excluded patients with uncontrolled infections, other autoimmune diseases, pregnancy or lactation. Diagnoses were established on the basis of clinical symptoms, serum thyroxine and TRAb, thyroid ultrasound, and orbital computed tomography. PBMCs were isolated from approximately 10 ml of fresh peripheral blood by Ficoll-Paque density gradient centrifugation. Total RNA was extracted using Trizol reagent, and RNA quality was assessed on an Agilent 2100 Bioanalyzer.

The CDR3 covers 12 residues, taking in both the cysteine and the phenylalanine. The sequence is cut down to CDR3 DNA, 36 bases in frame from base 1. V is clipped by 4 bases and J by 12 bases, and the sequence between their germline boundaries is 13 bases long. CDR1 SNHLY and CDR2 FYNNEI are derived from the germline V gene. This entry comes from a study of T cells in Graves' hyperthyroidism and ophthalmopathy (dated by TCRdb to about 2019). In the study overall: Peripheral blood was sampled at the time of initial diagnosis, prior to any treatment. To identify TCR V-J signatures that set the groups apart, the researchers used a discovery cohort of more than 95 patients, made up of around 40 with Graves' ophthalmopathy and about 55 with stable Graves' hyperthyroidism. Prospective prediction of ophthalmopathy was tested in an independent validation cohort consisting of 18 to 20 hyperthyroidism patients and over 15 patients who later progressed to ophthalmopathy. Following sampling, methimazole starting at 30 mg daily was given to hyperthyroidism patients, and high-dose intravenous methylprednisolone was given to ophthalmopathy patients. The approximately 98 discovery patients were randomly divided into training and test sets at a 7:3 ratio. According to the paper, TCR Vbeta CDR3 sequencing was carried out on over 130 peripheral blood samples, which came from fewer than 50 ophthalmopathy, 80 or so hyperthyroidism and 17 progressor patients. Thyroid tissue and blood T-cell repertoires from six Graves' hyperthyroidism patients were also compared in the study.

TCR beta CDR3 regions were amplified from RNA transcripts. The first round of RT-PCR for the TCR CDR3 was performed with the HTBI primer set and the Qiagen OneStep RT-PCR kit. Libraries were constructed in a second round of multiplex PCR, after which size selection and purification were carried out. Paired-end sequencing of the libraries was performed with 100 bp reads on an Illumina HiSeq2000. The study's own analysis went as follows. SOAPnuke was used to process the raw data, with reads discarded if the reads contained adapters or uncalled bases, had a mean Phred below 15, or lacked an exact constant-primer or identifier match. High-quality paired reads were merged with COPE v1.2.5, and unique nucleotide sequences were defined as clonotypes. MiTCR v1.1 was used to align the clonotypes against IMGT TRBV, TRBD and TRBJ reference segments. Analysis was restricted to V-J combinations with a frequency above 0.0001, which covered roughly 99% of repertoires. The TCS score was defined as the ratio of F50 (clonal expansion) to E x V (chaos), calculated using BLOSUM62-based TCRdist between CDR3 peptides within each V-J. Welch's t-statistics and random forest reduced some 510 V-J features to roughly 13, which were used in a naive Bayes classifier (R e1071). The raw public data were reprocessed by TCRdb itself: fastp quality trimming at Q25, MiXCR clonotype calling, in-frame beta chains only. Each CDR3 protein appears once, grouped with its most common genes and DNA. V and J calls and clone size were set by TCRdb, not the authors. This sample holds fewer than 850,000 distinct CDR3 sequences; around a sixth were observed only once. In total, the top ten clones hold 15% to 17% of the sample.

Broad study findings and their caveats: In validation, the model predicted progression to ophthalmopathy a median of approximately 6.3 months before onset, with about 71% sensitivity and about 75% specificity. A 13 V-J signature model separated ophthalmopathy from stable hyperthyroidism, with approximately 87% sensitivity and around 84% specificity in cross-validation and 80%/75% in testing. Sample size was not statistically predetermined, and investigators were not blinded to group allocation. Most expanded thyroid clonotypes (frequency above 0.001) were also detected in blood, suggesting blood repertoires may reflect thyroid immune responses.

The sequence links TRBV2 to TRBJ2-1, with the D gene call left open. This sequence originates from a man aged 45-65 years with Graves' hyperthyroidism. The material sequenced was blood. CDR3 protein: CASSGSGLVQFF. The nucleotide sequence is TGTGCCAGCAGTGGATCCGGGCTCGTGCAGTTCTTC.